This TCR beta chain was sequenced for a study of T cell responses to AZD1222 COVID-19 vaccine. With respect to this clone: Its target is unknown.

The study's findings and limits: It was only after the peak T cell response that any repertoires were sampled. Possibly, clonal diversity was underestimated; donors were largely white British and included more females. Baseline seropositives among AZD1222 recipients totaled only 5 to 7.

The method was immunoSEQ multiplex PCR; TCRdb's version includes in-frame clones alone and lacks a portion of them. The sample has 150,000 to 200,000 clones, approximately 88% seen once. The specimen was peripheral blood, collected on day 0 of AZD1222 vaccination. This clonotype originated in an adult in good health.

CDR3 residues: CASSKGDRESSYNSPLHF. For the CDR3, the DNA is TGTGCCAGTAGTAAGGGGGACAGGGAGAGCTCCTATAATTCACCCCTCCACTTT. This rearrangement joins TRBV19 to TRBJ1-6, with 9 bases that match TRBD1. V shed 4 bases and J 0 bases; nucleotides not matched to a gene: 7. Germline lookup yields CDR1 LNHDA and CDR2 SQIVND (reference sequence). This CDR3 has 18 amino acids.